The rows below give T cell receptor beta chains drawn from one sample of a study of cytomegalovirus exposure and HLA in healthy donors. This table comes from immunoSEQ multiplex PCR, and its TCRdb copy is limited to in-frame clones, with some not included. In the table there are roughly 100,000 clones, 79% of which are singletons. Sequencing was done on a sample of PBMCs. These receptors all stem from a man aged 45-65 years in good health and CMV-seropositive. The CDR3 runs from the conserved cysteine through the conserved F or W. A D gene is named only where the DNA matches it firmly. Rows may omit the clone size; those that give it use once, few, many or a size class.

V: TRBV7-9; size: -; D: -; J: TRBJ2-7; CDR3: CSSSAGQKSYEQYF; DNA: TGTTCCAGCAGCGCGGGACAGAAATCCTACGAGCAGTACTTC
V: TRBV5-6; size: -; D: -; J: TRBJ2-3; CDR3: CASSLEFLGGRTDTQYF; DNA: TGTGCCAGCAGCTTGGAGTTTCTGGGTGGGCGCACAGATACGCAGTATTTT
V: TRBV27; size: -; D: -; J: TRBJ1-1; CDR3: CASRQGEDTEAFF; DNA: TGTGCCAGCAGACAGGGAGAGGATACTGAAGCTTTCTTT
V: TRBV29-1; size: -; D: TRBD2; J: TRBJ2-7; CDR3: CSVGRQVTGTSGRRDYEQYF; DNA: TGCAGCGTTGGACGACAGGTTACCGGGACTAGCGGAAGGAGGGACTACGAGCAGTACTTC
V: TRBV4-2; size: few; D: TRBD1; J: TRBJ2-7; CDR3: CASSQDSGTGGYEQYF; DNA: TGTGCCAGCAGCCAAGATTCCGGGACAGGGGGCTACGAGCAGTACTTC
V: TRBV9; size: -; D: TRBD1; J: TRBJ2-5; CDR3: CASSVPGTGREETQYF; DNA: TGTGCCAGCAGCGTACCCGGGACAGGGCGCGAAGAGACCCAGTACTTC
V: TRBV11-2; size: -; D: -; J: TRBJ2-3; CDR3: CASSLGRVVGTDTQYF; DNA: TGTGCCAGCAGCTTGGGCAGGGTGGTGGGCACAGATACGCAGTATTTT
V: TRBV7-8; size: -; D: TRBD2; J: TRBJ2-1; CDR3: CASSANRLAGIRGNEQFF; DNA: TGTGCCAGCAGCGCCAATCGACTAGCGGGGATCCGGGGTAATGAGCAGTTCTTC
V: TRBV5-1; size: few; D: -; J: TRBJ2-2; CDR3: CASSQGVTGELFF; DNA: TGCGCCAGCAGCCAGGGTGTCACCGGGGAGCTGTTTTTT
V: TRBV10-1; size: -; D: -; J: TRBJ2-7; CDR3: CASSPGGTRTYEQYF; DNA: TGCGCCAGTTCCCCAGGCGGGACGAGGACCTACGAGCAGTACTTC
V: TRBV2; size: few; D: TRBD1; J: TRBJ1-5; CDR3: CASSEWMTGVNQPQHF; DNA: TGTGCCAGCAGTGAATGGATGACAGGGGTCAATCAGCCCCAGCATTTT
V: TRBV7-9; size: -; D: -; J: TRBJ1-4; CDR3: CASSSDTYEEKLFF; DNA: TGTGCCAGCAGCTCCGACACGTACGAGGAAAAACTGTTTTTT
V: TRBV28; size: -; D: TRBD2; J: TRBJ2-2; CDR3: CASSYPYPGTSGANTGELFF; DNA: TGTGCCAGTAGTTACCCTTACCCCGGGACTAGCGGAGCGAACACCGGGGAGCTGTTTTTT
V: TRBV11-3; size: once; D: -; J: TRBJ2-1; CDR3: CASSLGNRANSYNEQFF; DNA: TGTGCCAGCAGCTTAGGTAACAGGGCCAACTCCTACAATGAGCAGTTCTTC
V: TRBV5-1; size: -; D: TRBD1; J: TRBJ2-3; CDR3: CASSLRGQGAGGTMVRGTDTQYF; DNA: TGCGCCAGCAGCTTGAGAGGACAGGGGGCCGGGGGGACTATGGTACGAGGGACAGATACGCAGTATTTT
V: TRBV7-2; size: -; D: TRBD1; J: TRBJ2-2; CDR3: CASSLGGQGNTGELFF; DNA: TGTGCCAGCAGCTTAGGAGGACAGGGGAACACCGGGGAGCTGTTTTTT
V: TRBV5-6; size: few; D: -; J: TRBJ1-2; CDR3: CASSLEEGYTF; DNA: TGTGCCAGCAGCTTGGAGGAGGGCTACACCTTC
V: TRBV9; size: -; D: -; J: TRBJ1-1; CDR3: CASSVGAMNTEAFF; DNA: TGTGCCAGCAGCGTAGGGGCGATGAACACTGAAGCTTTCTTT
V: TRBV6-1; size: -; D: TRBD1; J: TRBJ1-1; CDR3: CASTGQGYTEAFF; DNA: TGTGCCAGCACGGGACAGGGGTACACTGAAGCTTTCTTT
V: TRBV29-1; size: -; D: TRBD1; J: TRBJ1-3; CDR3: CSVAPQGAGNTIYF; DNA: TGCAGCGTCGCCCCTCAGGGGGCTGGAAACACCATATATTTT
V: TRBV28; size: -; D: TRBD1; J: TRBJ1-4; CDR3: CASSFSGTGVEKLFF; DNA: TGTGCCAGCAGCTTTTCCGGGACAGGGGTTGAAAAACTGTTTTTT
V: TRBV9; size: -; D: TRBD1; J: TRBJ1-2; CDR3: CASSVGGQGDGYTF; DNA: TGTGCCAGCAGCGTAGGGGGACAGGGGGATGGCTACACCTTC
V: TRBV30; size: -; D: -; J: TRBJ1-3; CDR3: CAWSPRGTLSGNTIYF; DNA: TGTGCCTGGAGCCCTAGGGGGACCCTGTCTGGAAACACCATATATTTT
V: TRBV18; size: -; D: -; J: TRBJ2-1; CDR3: CASSPRMGANEQFF; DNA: TGTGCCAGCTCACCACGGATGGGGGCTAATGAGCAGTTCTTC
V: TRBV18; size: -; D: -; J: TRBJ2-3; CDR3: CASSPPGGTDTQYF; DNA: TGTGCCAGCTCACCACCGGGCGGCACAGATACGCAGTATTTT
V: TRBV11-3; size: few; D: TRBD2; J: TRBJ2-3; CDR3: CASSLGMTSGSADTQYF; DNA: TGTGCCAGCAGCTTAGGGATGACTAGCGGGAGCGCAGATACGCAGTATTTT
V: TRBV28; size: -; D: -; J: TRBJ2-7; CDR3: CASSGDKTYEQYF; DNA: TGTGCCAGCAGCGGCGACAAGACCTACGAGCAGTACTTC
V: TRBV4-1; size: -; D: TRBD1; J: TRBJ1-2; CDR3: CASSQAGYRGGYTF; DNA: TGCGCCAGCAGCCAAGCCGGATACAGGGGTGGCTACACCTTC
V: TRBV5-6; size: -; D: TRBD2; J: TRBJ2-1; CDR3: CASSLSGIQFYNEQFF; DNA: TGTGCCAGCAGCCTTAGCGGGATCCAGTTCTACAATGAGCAGTTCTTC
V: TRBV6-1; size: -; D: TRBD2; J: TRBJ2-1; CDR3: CASSVLAGNYNEQFF; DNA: TGTGCCAGCAGTGTTCTAGCGGGAAACTACAATGAGCAGTTCTTC
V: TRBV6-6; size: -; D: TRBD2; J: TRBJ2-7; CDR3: CASSYLGLAGGEQYF; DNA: TGTGCCAGCAGTTACTTAGGACTAGCGGGTGGCGAGCAGTACTTC
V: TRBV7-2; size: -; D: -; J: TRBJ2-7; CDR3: CASSRHRAYEQYF; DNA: TGTGCCAGCAGTCGACACAGGGCCTACGAGCAGTACTTC